This note documents a single T cell receptor (beta chain) sequence. Its specificity is unknown. Trimming cost V 10 bases and J 5 bases; bases outside gene matches: 11. The germline gives CDR1 ENHRY, CDR2 SYGVKD. The CDR3 runs 14 residues. This entry comes from a study of T cells in Graves' hyperthyroidism and ophthalmopathy. The study excluded patients with uncontrolled infection, other autoimmune disease, pregnancy or lactation. Each diagnosis was grounded in clinical symptoms, serum thyroxine and TRAb, thyroid ultrasound, and orbital computed tomography. Study results and caveats: The blood repertoire included most of the expanded thyroid clonotypes above 0.001.

TCR beta CDR3 region amplification was performed from RNA transcripts. During a first-round RT-PCR of the TCR CDR3, the HTBI primer set was used. MiXCR, applied by TCRdb to the multiplex PCR reads, yields one record per CDR3 protein. Of about 500,000 distinct CDR3 sequences listed, 40% to 50% are singletons. The origin of this receptor is an adult woman with Graves' disease, either hyperthyroidism or ophthalmopathy (not recorded which). The rearrangement uses TRBV10-3 and TRBJ2-5; 9 nucleotides agree with TRBD1. The source material was peripheral blood or thyroid tissue (not recorded which). The CDR3 spells CASRGQGRRETQYF. DNA of the CDR3: TGTGCCAGCCGAGGACAGGGGAGGCGGGAGACCCAGTACTTC.